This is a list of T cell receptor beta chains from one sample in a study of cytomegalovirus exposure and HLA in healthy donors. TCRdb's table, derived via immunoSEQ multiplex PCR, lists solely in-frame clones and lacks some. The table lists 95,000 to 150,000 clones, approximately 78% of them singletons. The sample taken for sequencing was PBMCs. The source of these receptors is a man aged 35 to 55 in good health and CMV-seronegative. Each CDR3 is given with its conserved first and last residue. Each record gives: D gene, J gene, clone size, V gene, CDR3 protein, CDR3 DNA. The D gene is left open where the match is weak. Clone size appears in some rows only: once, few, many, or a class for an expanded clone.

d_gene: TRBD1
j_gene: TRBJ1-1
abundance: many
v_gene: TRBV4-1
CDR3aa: CASSQGGTGLAEAFF
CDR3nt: TGCGCCAGCAGCCAGGGAGGGACAGGCTTGGCTGAAGCTTTCTTT

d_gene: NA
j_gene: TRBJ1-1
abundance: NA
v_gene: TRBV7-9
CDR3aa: CASSLGGGVTEAFF
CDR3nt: TGTGCCAGCAGCTTAGGCGGCGGGGTCACTGAAGCTTTCTTT

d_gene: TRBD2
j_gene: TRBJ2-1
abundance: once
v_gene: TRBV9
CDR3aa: CASSVGTSGSYNEQFF
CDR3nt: TGTGCCAGCAGCGTAGGTACTAGCGGCTCCTACAATGAGCAGTTCTTC

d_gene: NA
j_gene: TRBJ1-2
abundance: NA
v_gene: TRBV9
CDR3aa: CASSGGGAGYGYTF
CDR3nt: TGTGCCAGCAGCGGGGGTGGGGCTGGCTATGGCTACACCTTC

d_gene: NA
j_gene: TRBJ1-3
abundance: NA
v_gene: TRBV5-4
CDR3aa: CASSFGTNRNTIYF
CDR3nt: TGTGCCAGCAGCTTCGGGACAAATCGAAACACCATATATTTT

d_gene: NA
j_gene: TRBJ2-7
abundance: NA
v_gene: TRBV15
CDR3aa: CATSRGNRTPQYF
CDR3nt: TGTGCCACCAGCAGAGGCAACAGGACACCCCAGTACTTC

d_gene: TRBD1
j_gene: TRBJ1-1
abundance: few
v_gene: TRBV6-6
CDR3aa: CASSYQGQANTEAFF
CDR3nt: TGTGCCAGCAGTTACCAGGGACAGGCGAACACTGAAGCTTTCTTT

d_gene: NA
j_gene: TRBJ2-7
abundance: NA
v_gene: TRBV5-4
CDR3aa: CASSLDRGGYEQYF
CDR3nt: TGTGCCAGCAGCCTGGATAGGGGGGGCTACGAGCAGTACTTC

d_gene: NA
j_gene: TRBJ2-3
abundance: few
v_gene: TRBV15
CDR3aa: CATSRTSRGAGTDTQYF
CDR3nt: TGTGCCACCAGCAGAACGTCCCGGGGGGCCGGCACAGATACGCAGTATTTT

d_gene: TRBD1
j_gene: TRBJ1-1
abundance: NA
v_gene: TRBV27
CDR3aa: CASSSLYGTGERTEAFF
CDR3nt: TGTGCCAGCAGTTCCCTATACGGGACAGGCGAACGGACTGAAGCTTTCTTT

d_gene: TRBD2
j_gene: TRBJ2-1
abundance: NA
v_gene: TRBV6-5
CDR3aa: CASSRTSLNEQFF
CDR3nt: TGTGCCAGCAGCCGGACTAGCCTCAATGAGCAGTTCTTC

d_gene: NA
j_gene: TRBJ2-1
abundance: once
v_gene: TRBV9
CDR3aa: CASSVGLGGMNEQFF
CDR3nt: TGTGCCAGCAGCGTAGGTCTAGGAGGAATGAATGAGCAGTTCTTC

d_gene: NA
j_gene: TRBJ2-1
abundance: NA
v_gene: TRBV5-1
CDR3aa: CASSLVAAGYNEQFF
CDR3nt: TGCGCCAGCAGCTTGGTAGCCGCGGGGTACAATGAGCAGTTCTTC

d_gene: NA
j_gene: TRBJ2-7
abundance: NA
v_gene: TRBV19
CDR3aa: CASSSLARSSYEQYF
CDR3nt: TGTGCCAGTAGTTCCCTAGCGCGAAGCTCCTACGAGCAGTACTTC

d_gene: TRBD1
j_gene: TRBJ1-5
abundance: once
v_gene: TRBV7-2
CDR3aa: CASSRGTGGLGNQPQHF
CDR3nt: TGTGCCAGCAGCCGCGGGACAGGGGGCTTAGGCAATCAGCCCCAGCATTTT

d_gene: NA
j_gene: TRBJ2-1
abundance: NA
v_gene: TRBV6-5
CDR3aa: CANRGAGALNEQFF
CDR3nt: TGTGCAAACCGGGGGGCGGGCGCACTGAATGAGCAGTTCTTC

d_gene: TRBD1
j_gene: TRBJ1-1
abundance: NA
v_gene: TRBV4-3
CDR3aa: CASSQESRGRGTDTEAFF
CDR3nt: TGCGCCAGCAGCCAAGAATCGCGGGGCAGGGGGACAGACACTGAAGCTTTCTTT

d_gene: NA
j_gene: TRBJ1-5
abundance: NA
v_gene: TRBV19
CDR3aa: CASSSGTNNQPQHF
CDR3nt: TGTGCCAGTAGTTCAGGGACAAATAATCAGCCCCAGCATTTT

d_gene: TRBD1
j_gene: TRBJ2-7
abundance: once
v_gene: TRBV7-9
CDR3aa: CASSSPPGQGSSYEQYF
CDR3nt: TGTGCCAGCAGCTCCCCTCCGGGACAGGGAAGCTCCTACGAGCAGTACTTC

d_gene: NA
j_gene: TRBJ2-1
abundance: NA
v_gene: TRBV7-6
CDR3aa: CASSLYSPSGPSYNEQFF
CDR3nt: TGTGCCAGCAGCCTCTACTCCCCCAGCGGGCCTTCCTACAATGAGCAGTTCTTC

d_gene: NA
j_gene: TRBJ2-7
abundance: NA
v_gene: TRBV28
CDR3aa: CASSPPGTSYEQYF
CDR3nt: TGTGCCAGCAGTCCCCCAGGAACGTCATACGAGCAGTACTTC

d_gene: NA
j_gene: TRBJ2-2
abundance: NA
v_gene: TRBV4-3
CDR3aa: CASSQVLAFNTGELFF
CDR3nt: TGCGCCAGCAGCCAAGTCTTGGCTTTTAACACCGGGGAGCTGTTTTTT

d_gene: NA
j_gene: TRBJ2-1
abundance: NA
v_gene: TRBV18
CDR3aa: CASSLQQNEQFF
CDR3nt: TGTGCCAGCTCACTCCAACAGAATGAGCAGTTCTTC

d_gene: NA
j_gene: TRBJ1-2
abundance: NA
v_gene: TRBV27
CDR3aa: CASSLTINYGYTF
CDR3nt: TGTGCCAGCAGCCTGACAATTAACTATGGCTACACCTTC

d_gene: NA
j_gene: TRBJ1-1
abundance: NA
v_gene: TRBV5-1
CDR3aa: CASSPEGAKRGTEAFF
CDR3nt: TGCGCCAGCAGCCCGGAAGGGGCCAAAAGAGGCACTGAAGCTTTCTTT

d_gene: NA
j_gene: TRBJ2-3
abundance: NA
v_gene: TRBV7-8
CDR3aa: CASSRTSTDTQYF
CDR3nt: TGTGCCAGCAGCAGGACTAGCACAGATACGCAGTATTTT

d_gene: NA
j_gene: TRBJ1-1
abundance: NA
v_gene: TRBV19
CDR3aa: CASSIRGAGYTEAFF
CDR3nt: TGTGCCAGTAGTATTCGGGGGGCCGGGTACACTGAAGCTTTCTTT

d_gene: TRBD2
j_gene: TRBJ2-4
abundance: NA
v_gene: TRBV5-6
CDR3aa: CASSGESGRVTKNSQYF
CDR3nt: TGTGCCAGCAGCGGGGAGAGCGGGAGGGTAACCAAAAACAGTCAGTACTTC

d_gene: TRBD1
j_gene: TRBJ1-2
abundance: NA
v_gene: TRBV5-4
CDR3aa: CASSAGGRWGYTF
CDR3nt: TGTGCCAGCAGCGCAGGGGGCCGATGGGGCTACACCTTC

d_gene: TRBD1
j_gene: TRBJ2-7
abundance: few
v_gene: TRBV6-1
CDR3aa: CASSEDSGGSYEQYF
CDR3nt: TGTGCCAGCAGTGAAGATTCAGGGGGCTCCTACGAGCAGTACTTC

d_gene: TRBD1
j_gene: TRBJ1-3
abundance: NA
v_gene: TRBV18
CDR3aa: CASSKDRPYSGNTIYF
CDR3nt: TGTGCCAGCTCCAAGGACAGGCCCTACTCTGGAAACACCATATATTTT

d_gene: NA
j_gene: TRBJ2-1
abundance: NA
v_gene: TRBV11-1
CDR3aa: CASSPRTSQGNEQFF
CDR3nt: TGTGCCAGCAGCCCAAGGACCAGTCAGGGCAATGAGCAGTTCTTC

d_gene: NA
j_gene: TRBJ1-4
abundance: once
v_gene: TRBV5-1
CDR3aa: CASSLAPGLSEKLFF
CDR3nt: TGCGCCAGCAGCTTGGCCCCAGGGTTGAGTGAAAAACTGTTTTTT

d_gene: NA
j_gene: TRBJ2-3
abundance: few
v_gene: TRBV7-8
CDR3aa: CASSAKTGASDTQYF
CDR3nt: TGTGCCAGCAGCGCAAAGACCGGAGCGTCCGATACGCAGTATTTT

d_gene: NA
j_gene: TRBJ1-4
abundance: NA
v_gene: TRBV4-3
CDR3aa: CASSSQTGSLFF
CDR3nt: TGCGCCAGCAGCTCCCAGACAGGAAGCCTGTTTTTT

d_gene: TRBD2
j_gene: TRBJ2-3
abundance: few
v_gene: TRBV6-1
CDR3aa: CASSERLAGGVVSDTQYF
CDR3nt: TGTGCCAGCAGTGAAAGGCTAGCGGGAGGTGTAGTTTCAGATACGCAGTATTTT

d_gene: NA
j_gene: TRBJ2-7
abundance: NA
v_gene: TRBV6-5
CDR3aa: CASSSSRAGEQYF
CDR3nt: TGTGCCAGCAGTTCCAGTAGAGCGGGCGAGCAGTACTTC

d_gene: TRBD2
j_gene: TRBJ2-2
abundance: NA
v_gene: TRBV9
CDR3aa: CASSVGTSWGGELFF
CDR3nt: TGTGCCAGCAGCGTCGGGACTAGTTGGGGCGGGGAGCTGTTTTTT

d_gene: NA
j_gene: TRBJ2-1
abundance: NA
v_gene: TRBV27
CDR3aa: CASSWRSSYNEQFF
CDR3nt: TGTGCCAGCAGTTGGAGAAGCTCCTACAATGAGCAGTTCTTC

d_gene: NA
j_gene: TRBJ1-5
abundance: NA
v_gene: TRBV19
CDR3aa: CATNPRGSGNQPQHF
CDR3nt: TGTGCCACCAATCCCCGGGGATCAGGCAATCAGCCCCAGCATTTT

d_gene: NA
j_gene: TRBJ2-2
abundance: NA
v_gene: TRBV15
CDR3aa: CATRTGSGGELFF
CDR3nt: TGTGCCACCAGAACAGGGAGCGGCGGGGAGCTGTTTTTT

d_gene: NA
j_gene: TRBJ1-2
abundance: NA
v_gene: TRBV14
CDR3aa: CASSPTANGGGYTF
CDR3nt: TGTGCCAGCAGCCCGACAGCGAACGGGGGGGGCTACACCTTC

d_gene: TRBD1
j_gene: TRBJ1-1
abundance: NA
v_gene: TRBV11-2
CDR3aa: CASSLGQGLLGNTEAFF
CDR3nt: TGTGCCAGCAGCTTGGGACAGGGGCTTCTAGGGAACACTGAAGCTTTCTTT

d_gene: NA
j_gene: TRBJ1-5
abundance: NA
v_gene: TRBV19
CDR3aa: CASSPQSNQPQHF
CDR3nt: TGTGCCAGTAGTCCCCAAAGCAATCAGCCCCAGCATTTT

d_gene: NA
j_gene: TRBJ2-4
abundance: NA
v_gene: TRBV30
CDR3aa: CAWSALPPGMDIQYF
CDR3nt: TGTGCCTGGAGTGCGCTCCCACCAGGGATGGACATTCAGTACTTC

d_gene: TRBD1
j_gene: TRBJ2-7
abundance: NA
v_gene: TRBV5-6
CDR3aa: CASSLAQGMDEQYF
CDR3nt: TGTGCCAGCAGCTTGGCACAGGGGATGGACGAGCAGTACTTC

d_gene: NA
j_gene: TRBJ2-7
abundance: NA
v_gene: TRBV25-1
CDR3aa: CASSATASYEQYF
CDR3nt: TGTGCCAGCAGTGCCACAGCCTCCTACGAGCAGTACTTC

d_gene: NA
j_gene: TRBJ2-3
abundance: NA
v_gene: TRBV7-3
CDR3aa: CASSPSYSSDTQYF
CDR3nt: TGTGCCAGCAGCCCTTCGTACTCCTCAGATACGCAGTATTTT

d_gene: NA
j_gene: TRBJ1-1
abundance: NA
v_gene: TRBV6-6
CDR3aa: CASSPTVNTEAFF
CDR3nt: TGTGCCAGCAGTCCTACAGTGAACACTGAAGCTTTCTTT

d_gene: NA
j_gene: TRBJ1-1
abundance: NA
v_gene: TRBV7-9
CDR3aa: CASSLSLNTEAFF
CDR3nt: TGTGCCAGCAGCTTAAGCCTGAACACTGAAGCTTTCTTT

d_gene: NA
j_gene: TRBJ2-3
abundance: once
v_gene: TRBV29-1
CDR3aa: CSAGRESDTQYF
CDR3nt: TGCAGCGCGGGTCGGGAGTCAGATACGCAGTATTTT

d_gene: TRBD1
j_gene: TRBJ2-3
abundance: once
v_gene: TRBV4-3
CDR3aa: CASSPRTGLTDTQYF
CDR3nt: TGCGCCAGCAGCCCCCGGACAGGGCTGACAGATACGCAGTATTTT

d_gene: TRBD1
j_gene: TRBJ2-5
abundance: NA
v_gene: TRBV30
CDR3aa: CAWSVFRTGGGETQYF
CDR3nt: TGTGCCTGGAGTGTATTCCGGACAGGAGGAGGAGAGACCCAGTACTTC